A selection of T cell receptor beta chains follows, all from one sample in a study of shared clonotypes between healthy human individuals. Using immunoSEQ multiplex PCR, the repertoire was profiled, and TCRdb retains in-frame clones only, with some absent. Of under 2.5 million clones in the sample, roughly 92% were seen once. The sample consisted of naive CD4+ T cells from PBMCs. The receptors derive from a man aged 18 to 30 in good health. Some clones in this sample may be carry-over from other donors' samples. CDR3s include the opening cysteine and the closing phenylalanine or tryptophan. A D gene is named only where the DNA matches it firmly.

v_gene	d_gene	j_gene	CDR3aa	CDR3nt
TRBV6-6	TRBD1	TRBJ1-4	CASSIGGDNEKLFF	TGTGCCAGCAGTATAGGGGGCGATAATGAAAAACTGTTTTTT
TRBV7-3	TRBD1	TRBJ2-3	CASSRGQASTDTQYF	TGTGCCAGCAGCCGGGGACAGGCTAGCACAGATACGCAGTATTTT
TRBV5-1	TRBD1	TRBJ1-2	CASSFEQGTANGYTF	TGCGCCAGCAGCTTTGAACAGGGGACGGCGAATGGCTACACCTTC
TRBV30	TRBD2	TRBJ2-2	CAWSSLQGQWTSGSGNTGELFF	TGTGCCTGGAGCTCTTTACAGGGACAGTGGACTAGCGGGAGTGGGAACACCGGGGAGCTGTTTTTT
TRBV7-9	NA	TRBJ2-5	CASLIWGSETQYF	TGTGCCAGCCTTATATGGGGGTCGGAGACCCAGTACTTC
TRBV7-2	TRBD2	TRBJ2-1	CASSFGTSGSNEQFF	TGTGCCAGCAGCTTCGGGACTAGCGGGAGTAATGAGCAGTTCTTC
TRBV5-4	NA	TRBJ1-1	CASSPSDPNTEAFF	TGTGCCAGCAGCCCATCTGATCCCAACACTGAAGCTTTCTTT
TRBV5-1	TRBD1	TRBJ2-3	CASSSGQGKGTDTQYF	TGCGCCAGCAGCTCGGGACAGGGAAAGGGCACAGATACGCAGTATTTT
TRBV6-5	NA	TRBJ2-1	CASSYGGTLYNEQFF	TGTGCCAGCAGTTACGGGGGGACCTTATACAATGAGCAGTTCTTC
TRBV7-2	NA	TRBJ1-1	CASSLGRGLTEAFF	TGTGCCAGCAGCTTAGGCCGGGGTCTCACTGAAGCTTTCTTT
TRBV4-2	TRBD1	TRBJ2-7	CASSATGSTYEQYF	TGTGCCAGCAGCGCGACAGGGTCGACCTACGAGCAGTACTTC
TRBV5-3	TRBD2	TRBJ2-6	CARSLVPSSGRASGANVLTF	TGTGCCAGAAGCTTGGTCCCCTCTAGCGGGAGGGCCTCTGGGGCCAACGTCCTGACTTTC
TRBV28	TRBD1	TRBJ2-5	CASSLGPGQGQETQYF	TGTGCCAGCAGTTTAGGACCCGGACAGGGCCAAGAGACCCAGTACTTC
TRBV6-5	NA	TRBJ2-7	CASSSPGTNPSEQYF	TGTGCCAGCAGTTCCCCCGGGACCAATCCAAGCGAGCAGTACTTC
TRBV18	NA	TRBJ2-7	CASSTIGGYEQYF	TGTGCCAGCTCGACCATAGGGGGATACGAGCAGTACTTC
TRBV19	NA	TRBJ1-2	CASSIDRGRTYGYTF	TGTGCCAGTAGTATAGATCGGGGACGGACCTATGGCTACACCTTC
TRBV7-2	TRBD2	TRBJ2-7	CASSDTGTSGRRRSYEQYF	TGTGCCAGCAGCGATACTGGGACTAGCGGGAGGAGGAGGTCCTACGAGCAGTACTTC
TRBV4-3	TRBD2	TRBJ2-7	CASSQEMGLAGTQTYEQYF	TGCGCCAGCAGCCAAGAGATGGGACTAGCGGGAACACAGACCTACGAGCAGTACTTC
TRBV9	TRBD1	TRBJ2-7	CASSARQGSFYEQYF	TGTGCCAGCAGCGCAAGACAGGGTAGTTTCTACGAGCAGTACTTC
TRBV7-8	NA	TRBJ1-5	CASSAHHGFGGGYQPQHF	TGTGCCAGCAGCGCACACCACGGGTTTGGCGGGGGTTATCAGCCCCAGCATTTT
TRBV7-9	TRBD1	TRBJ2-7	CASSYRDSSYEQYF	TGTGCCAGCAGCTACCGGGACAGTTCCTACGAGCAGTACTTC
TRBV11-2	TRBD2	TRBJ2-4	CASSLSGGVLNIQYF	TGTGCCAGCAGCTTAAGCGGGGGGGTCTTAAACATTCAGTACTTC
TRBV9	TRBD2	TRBJ2-5	CASSVATGGAQETQYF	TGTGCCAGCAGCGTAGCTACGGGGGGGGCCCAAGAGACCCAGTACTTC
TRBV5-4	NA	TRBJ1-2	CASSLEAALGYTF	TGTGCCAGCAGCTTGGAGGCGGCGCTTGGCTACACCTTC